The 19 T cell receptor beta chains below come from one sample, sequenced in a study of T cell responses to AZD1222 COVID-19 vaccine. Repertoires were generated with immunoSEQ multiplex PCR, while TCRdb's copy carries only in-frame clones and drops some. The sample has some 90,000 clones, 70% to 90% seen once. This specimen consisted of peripheral blood, obtained on day 0 of AZD1222 vaccination. The receptors stem from an adult in good health.

This clone was detected once. The chain has TRBV9 and TRBJ1-3; D perhaps matches TRBD1 (5 bases). The CDR3 has 16 amino acids. Germline values: CDR1 SGDLS, CDR2 YYNGEE. Trimming pared 4 bases from V and 4 bases from J, leaving 18 bases between. The CDR3 spells CASSPNSGTGGNTIYF. The CDR3 DNA reads TGTGCCAGCAGCCCGAATTCCGGGACGGGGGGAAACACCATATATTTT.

The chain couples TRBV5-1 to TRBJ1-5; D not resolved. The CDR3 loop spans 15 amino acids. Germline V lookup: CDR1 SGHRS, CDR2 YFSETQ. Trimming pared 1 base from V and 0 bases from J, leaving 8 bases between. Written as DNA, the CDR3 is TGCGCCAGCAGCTTGAGGGCAGGTAGCAATCAGCCCCAGCATTTT. This codes for CASSLRAGSNQPQHF. The whole variable domain, remainder taken from reference TRBV5-1 and TRBJ1-5, is KAGVTQTPRYLIKTRGQQVTLSCSPISGHRSVSWYQQTPGQGLQFLFEYFSETQRNKGNFPGRFSGRQFSNSRSEMNVSTLELGDSALYLCASSLRAGSNQPQHFGDGTRLSIL.

This clone was seen a single time. The chain carries TRBV20-1 and TRBJ2-7, with unresolved D. V was shortened by 3 bases and J by 2 bases, with 14 bases between the two germline ends. Germline lookup yields CDR1 DFQATT and CDR2 SNEGSKA (reference sequence). The CDR3 covers 14 residues. CDR3 in amino acids: CSASPLGEAYEQYF. The DNA of the CDR3 is TGCAGTGCTAGTCCCCTTGGCGAGGCCTACGAGCAGTACTTC.

The CDR3 nucleotides are TGTGCCAGCAGGTCCGCTAGCAAAGATACTGAAGCTTTCTTT. It translates to CASRSASKDTEAFF. The J gene is TRBJ1-1, the V gene TRBV5-4; D is undetermined. CDR1 is SGHNT, CDR2 YYREEE, per germline (reference sequence). The CDR3 spans 14 residues. Trimming shortened V by 5 bases and J by 5 bases, and 16 bases separated the two germline ends.

The CDR3 nucleotides read TGTGCCAGCAGCTTGAGGGGACAGGTGGCTCAGCCCCAGCATTTT. It specifies CASSLRGQVAQPQHF. The genes are TRBV5-8 and TRBJ1-5; 8 bases match TRBD1. CDR1 is SGHTS, CDR2 YDEGEE, per germline. The CDR3 runs to 15 residues. V was pared by 1 base and J by 6 bases, with 6 bases of the junction left unmatched.

This chain uses TRBV9 with TRBJ2-1; D is ambiguous. Germline V gives CDR1 SGDLS, CDR2 YYNGEE. This CDR3 contains 15 residues. The V gene lost 0 bases and the J gene lost 4 bases, with 11 bases spanning the gap. CDR3 bases: TGTGCCAGCAGCGTAGTTCCAGACCGATACAATGAGCAGTTCTTC. Translating it yields CASSVVPDRYNEQFF.

The gene calls are TRBV6-2 or TRBV6-3 and TRBJ1-5; a weak D match, TRBD1 (6 bases). Trimming took off 5 bases at V and 0 bases at J, with 14 bases between the two ends. Germline CDR1 is MNHEY and CDR2 is SVGEGT. The CDR3 is 16 residues long. The CDR3 DNA is TGTGCCAGCAGTAGAGGGGACACACATAGCAATCAGCCCCAGCATTTT. This encodes CASSRGDTHSNQPQHF.

The chain joins TRBV2 to TRBJ1-1, with 7 bases aligning to TRBD1. The CDR3 covers 17 residues. Germline-derived CDR1 and CDR2 are SNHLY and FYNNEI. The V segment lost 5 bases and the J segment 3 bases; nucleotides outside the gene matches: 15. The CDR3 DNA reads as TGTGCCAGCAGTCCCCAACCGTGGGACAGTCTCTACACTGAAGCTTTCTTT. Translating it yields CASSPQPWDSLYTEAFF.

The chain joins TRBV10-3 to TRBJ1-6; unclear D gene. The CDR3 runs to 13 residues. Germline V gene lookup returns CDR1 ENHRY and CDR2 SYGVKD. Trimming pared 5 bases from V and 5 bases from J, leaving 7 bases between. CDR3 region: CAISSRDNSPLHF. Written as DNA, the CDR3 is TGTGCCATCAGTTCTAGGGATAATTCACCCCTCCACTTT.

The CDR3 is CASSLRGLAGVYEQYF. The CDR3 nucleotides read TGTGCCAGTAGTCTGAGGGGACTAGCGGGAGTCTACGAGCAGTACTTC. This chain joins TRBV19 and TRBJ2-7; TRBD2 aligns across 14 bases. CDR1 and CDR2 from the germline V gene are LNHDA and SQIVND (reference sequence). The trim removed 5 bases at V and 3 bases at J, leaving 6 bases unmatched. This CDR3 has 16 amino acids. The full variable domain, its missing parts supplied by reference TRBV19 and TRBJ2-7, is DGGITQSPKYLFRKEGQNVTLSCEQNLNHDAMYWYRQDPGQGLRLIYYSQIVNDFQKGDIAEGYSVSREKKESFPLTVTSAQKNPTAFYLCASSLRGLAGVYEQYFGPGTRLTVT.

This clone appeared a single time. V gene TRBV29-1 combines with J gene TRBJ1-3; 7 bases map to TRBD1. The CDR3 runs 18 residues. The germline V gene has CDR1 SQVTM and CDR2 ANQGSEA. The V segment lost 2 bases and the J segment 2 bases; nucleotides outside the gene matches: 15. The CDR3: CSVEILPNLGQTGNTIYF. CDR3 coding DNA: TGCAGCGTTGAAATCCTACCTAACCTGGGACAGACTGGAAACACCATATATTTT.

The CDR3 nucleotides read TGTGCCTGTAGTAATGGTTACGAGCAGTACTTC. Its translation is CACSNGYEQYF. The genes are TRBV11-3 and TRBJ2-7, with D unresolved. This CDR3 contains 11 residues. V was cut by 11 bases and J by 4 bases, with 12 bases left in between. Germline CDR1 and CDR2: SGHNT and YENEEA.

V and J are TRBV6-5 and TRBJ1-1; maybe TRBD1 (6 bases). Germline V lookup: CDR1 MNHEY, CDR2 SVGAGI. The length of the CDR3 is 15 residues. Trimming pared 6 bases from V and 5 bases from J, leaving 19 bases between. The CDR3 here is CASRWVSGAGTEAFF. The DNA of the CDR3 is TGTGCCAGCAGGTGGGTGTCAGGGGCAGGGACTGAAGCTTTCTTT.

Of note for this clone: The junction shows a germline mismatch at one end, possibly a read error. The chain joins TRBV7-9 to TRBJ1-2; D is unresolved. CDR1 is SEHNR and CDR2 is FQNEAQ in the germline V gene (reference sequence). This CDR3 is built from 14 residues. The CDR3 region has the DNA TGTGCCAGCACCTTACCGGTTTCGAACTATGGCTACACCTTC. As protein: CASTLPVSNYGYTF.

The chain combines TRBV5-8 with TRBJ2-7; a weak D match, TRBD2 (6 bases). Germline V CDR1 and CDR2: SGHTS, YDEGEE. The CDR3 has 13 residues. The germline V and J ends were trimmed by 3 bases and 6 bases, with 13 bases remaining between them. The CDR3 nucleotides are TGTGCCAGCAGCTCGGCGGGATGGGGCGAGCAGTACTTC. This sequence encodes CASSSAGWGEQYF.

This chain uses TRBV4-2 with TRBJ2-5; TRBD2 aligns across 8 bases. The germline V gene has CDR1 LGHNA and CDR2 YNFKEQ. This CDR3 spans 14 amino acids. V lost 4 bases to trimming and J lost 1 base; unmatched junction nucleotides: 2. The CDR3 here is CASSPTSGQETQYF. DNA for the CDR3: TGTGCCAGCAGCCCCACTAGCGGCCAAGAGACCCAGTACTTC.

This clone was recorded a few times. The chain carries TRBV2 and TRBJ1-1; D unresolved. Germline values: CDR1 SNHLY, CDR2 FYNNEI. V shed 7 bases and J shed 2 bases, with 14 bases lying between them. This CDR3 contains 14 residues. The CDR3 reads CASKRGLRNTEAFF. The DNA of the CDR3 is TGTGCCAGCAAACGTGGGTTGAGAAACACTGAAGCTTTCTTT. The full variable domain, its missing parts supplied by reference TRBV2 and TRBJ1-1, is EPEVTQTPSHQVTQMGQEVILRCVPISNHLYFYWYRQILGQKVEFLVSFYNNEISEKSEIFDDQFSVERPDGSNFTLKIRSTKLEDSAMYFCASKRGLRNTEAFFGQGTRLTVV.

The rearrangement links TRBV5-4 to TRBJ2-3; TRBD2 matches at 12 bases. V lost 0 bases to trimming and J lost 5 bases; unmatched junction nucleotides: 4. CDR3 length: 16 amino acids. The germline CDR1 and CDR2 sequences are SGHNT and YYREEE (reference sequence). The CDR3 reads CASSLVLAGGRDTQYF. The DNA for the CDR3 is TGTGCCAGCAGCTTGGTGCTAGCGGGAGGGCGAGATACGCAGTATTTT.

The rearrangement joins TRBV5-1 to TRBJ2-5, with D hard to call. With 0 bases removed from V and 4 bases from J, the gap between germline ends came to 10 bases. There are 14 residues in the CDR3. Germline CDR1 and CDR2: SGHRS and YFSETQ. The CDR3 sequence is CASSLGGNGETQYF. In DNA, the CDR3 is TGCGCCAGCAGCTTGGGGGGAAACGGAGAGACCCAGTACTTC.